Following are 5 T cell receptor beta chains from one sample sequenced in a study of cytomegalovirus exposure and HLA in healthy donors. Primers included in the PCR were 60 Vbeta and 13 Jbeta primers. Sequencing used immunoSEQ multiplex PCR; TCRdb keeps in-frame clones, though not all of them. The sample holds fewer than 140,000 clones, about 70% seen once. The specimen was PBMCs. The receptors derive from a boy younger than 18 in good health and CMV-seronegative.

The chain combines TRBV30 with TRBJ1-1, with a weak D call TRBD1 (5 bases). Trimming shortened V by 4 bases and J by 5 bases, and 20 bases separated the two germline ends. Germline lookup yields CDR1 GTSNPN and CDR2 SVGIG (reference sequence). CDR3 size: 15 residues. The CDR3 reads CAWNHYGGSGTEAFF. The CDR3 DNA is TGTGCCTGGAATCATTATGGGGGGTCGGGGACTGAAGCTTTCTTT.

As DNA, the CDR3 is TGTGCCTGGAGTGTACCGGGACAGGGGGCTGGCTACACCTTC. Translation gives CAWSVPGQGAGYTF. The genes are TRBV30 and TRBJ1-2; TRBD1 aligns across 12 bases. Germline V gene data show CDR1 as GTSNPN and CDR2 as SVGIG (reference sequence). The trim removed 0 bases at V and 7 bases at J, leaving 3 bases unmatched. The CDR3 contains 14 residues.

The gene calls are TRBV15 and TRBJ2-2, with TRBD1 matching over 7 bases. The CDR3 loop spans 16 amino acids. V was pared by 0 bases and J by 3 bases, with 4 bases of the junction left unmatched. Germline CDR1 is LNHNV and CDR2 is YYDKDF (reference sequence). This CDR3 is CATSRDRTGDTGELFF. The CDR3, as DNA: TGTGCCACCAGCAGAGATAGAACAGGGGACACCGGGGAGCTGTTTTTT.

This clone turned up a few times. V gene TRBV5-4 combines with J gene TRBJ1-2, with 9 bases matching TRBD1. V gave up 4 bases and J gave up 6 bases; unmatched junction bases: 10. The germline CDR1 and CDR2 sequences are SGHNT and YYREEE (reference sequence). The CDR3 loop spans 15 amino acids. CDR3 in DNA: TGTGCCAGCAGCCACGGACAGGGGCAAGGTAATGGCTACACCTTC. This codes for CASSHGQGQGNGYTF.

The chain joins TRBV6-6 to TRBJ1-4; 10 positions agree with TRBD1. The ends lost 6 bases at V and 6 bases at J; junction bases unmatched: 10. This CDR3 is built from 16 residues. CDR1 and CDR2 from the germline V gene are MNHNY and SVGAGI (reference sequence). CDR3 DNA: TGTGCCAGCAGCTTTCCGGGGACAGGGGTTTATGAAAAACTGTTTTTT. Translating gives CASSFPGTGVYEKLFF.